Listed here are 8 T cell receptor beta chains from one sample, sequenced in a study of long-term antiretroviral therapy in people with HIV. It was version v3.0 of the immunoSEQ assay that was run at survey level. Produced via immunoSEQ multiplex PCR; TCRdb's table is partial and in-frame only. The repertoire holds about 30,000 clones, with around 90% as singletons. Sequencing used unsorted PBMCs, obtained 5 to 5.5 years after starting antiretroviral therapy. The receptors were gathered from a woman between 40 and 55 years old with HIV.

CDR3 sequence (DNA): TGTGCCAGCAGCCCAGGGGGGACAGGGGTAGGACAGCCCCAGCATTTT. Translated: CASSPGGTGVGQPQHF. The chain has TRBV7-8 and TRBJ1-5; 10 nucleotides agree with TRBD1. The trim removed 5 bases at V and 7 bases at J, leaving 11 bases unmatched. This CDR3 is built from 16 residues. From germline, CDR1 is SGHVS and CDR2 FQNEAQ.

The chain couples TRBV27 to TRBJ2-1; 9 bases are shared with TRBD2. Losses at the gene ends were 4 bases for V and 9 bases for J; bases not matched to a gene: 7. The CDR3 runs 14 residues. CDR1 is MNHEY, CDR2 SMNVEV, per germline (reference sequence). The CDR3 sequence is CASSWTSVDAEQFF. The CDR3 region has the DNA TGTGCCAGCAGTTGGACTAGCGTCGACGCTGAGCAGTTCTTC.

As to this clone: One junction end disagrees with the germline gene, perhaps due to a read error. This rearrangement joins TRBV5-6 to TRBJ1-2; 8 bases fit TRBD1. The CDR3 runs to 14 residues. CDR1 and CDR2 from the germline V gene are SGHDT and YYEEEE. CDR3 loop: CASSLGTGTYGHTF. As DNA, the CDR3 is TGTGCCAGCAGCTTGGGGACAGGGACCTATGGCCACACCTTC.

This chain connects TRBV11-3 to TRBJ2-1, with 12 bases lining up with TRBD2. This CDR3 has 14 residues. From germline, CDR1 is SGHNT and CDR2 YENEEA. Trimming at V came to 5 bases and at J to 12 bases, leaving 8 bases not matched to a gene. The CDR3 bases are TGTGCCAGCAGCGGCCGGACTAGCGGGAAGAGGCAGTTCTTC. This gives the protein CASSGRTSGKRQFF.

The chain carries TRBV7-9 and TRBJ1-6; tentatively, D is TRBD1 (5 bases). The V gene lost 3 bases and the J gene lost 8 bases, with 11 bases spanning the gap. Per the germline V gene, CDR1 is SEHNR and CDR2 is FQNEAQ (reference sequence). The CDR3 loop spans 14 amino acids. CDR3 loop: CASSFPRDDSPLHF. CDR3 DNA: TGTGCCAGCAGCTTCCCCAGGGATGATTCACCCCTCCACTTT. Drawing the rest from reference TRBV7-9 and TRBJ1-6, the complete variable domain is DTGVSQNPRHKITKRGQNVTFRCDPISEHNRLYWYRQTLGQGPEFLTYFQNEAQLEKSRLLSDRFSAERPKGSFSTLEIQRTEQGDSAMYLCASSFPRDDSPLHFGNGTRLTVT.

This clone is termed medium-sized. This chain joins TRBV19 and TRBJ2-1; 11 bases fit TRBD1. The CDR3 runs to 17 residues. After removal of 1 base from V and 6 bases from J, the junction contained 8 bases not matched to a gene. Germline V gives CDR1 LNHDA, CDR2 SQIVND (reference sequence). CDR3 residues: CASSIGTGGSGGNEQFF. The CDR3 DNA reads TGTGCCAGTAGTATAGGGACAGGGGGCTCTGGAGGCAATGAGCAGTTCTTC. The variable domain in full, with the rest retrieved from reference TRBV19 and TRBJ2-1, is DGGITQSPKYLFRKEGQNVTLSCEQNLNHDAMYWYRQDPGQGLRLIYYSQIVNDFQKGDIAEGYSVSREKKESFPLTVTSAQKNPTAFYLCASSIGTGGSGGNEQFFGPGTRLTVL.

J is TRBJ2-7 and V is TRBV2; the match to TRBD1 covers 11 bases. CDR3 length equals 15 residues. With V trimmed by 6 bases and J by 5 bases, 9 bases remained unmatched. Germline loops: CDR1 SNHLY, CDR2 FYNNEI. The chain's CDR3 is CASRRDRGEANEQYF. CDR3 DNA sequence: TGTGCCAGCAGAAGGGACAGGGGGGAAGCCAACGAGCAGTACTTC. Looking up the rest from reference TRBV2 and TRBJ2-7 gives the full variable domain: EPEVTQTPSHQVTQMGQEVILRCVPISNHLYFYWYRQILGQKVEFLVSFYNNEISEKSEIFDDQFSVERPDGSNFTLKIRSTKLEDSAMYFCASRRDRGEANEQYFGPGTRLTVT.

This chain connects TRBV7-6 to TRBJ1-6, with unresolved D. Per the germline V gene, CDR1 is SGHVS and CDR2 is FNYEAQ. Trimming took off 6 bases at V and 10 bases at J, with 13 bases between the two ends. This CDR3 comprises 13 residues. For the CDR3, the DNA is TGTGCCAGCAGTGAATTAGGGATCTCACCCCTCCACTTT. Encoded protein: CASSELGISPLHF.